Here is one TCR beta chain with its context. These data belong to a study of blood T cell repertoires in COVID-19. Original data processing: Amplification of reference gene primers provided the estimated nucleated cell counts. The repertoire was sequenced with immunoSEQ multiplex PCR; TCRdb's copy has only in-frame clones and lacks some. That table supplies the V and J calls and clone size; D and trimming were determined from the DNA. The repertoire holds about 250,000 clones, with around 88% as singletons. This sequence was found in a man of 80 years or more with acute or convalescent COVID-19. The material sequenced was peripheral blood.

The CDR3: CASSQIVGTEYGYTF. The CDR3 nucleotides read TGTGCCAGCTCTCAGATTGTCGGGACTGAATATGGCTACACCTTC. This chain connects TRBV2 to TRBJ1-2; D is possibly TRBD1 (5 bases). This CDR3 region has 15 residues. V was clipped by 8 bases and J by 5 bases, with 21 bases between them. Germline CDR1 reads SNHLY; CDR2 reads FYNNEI.